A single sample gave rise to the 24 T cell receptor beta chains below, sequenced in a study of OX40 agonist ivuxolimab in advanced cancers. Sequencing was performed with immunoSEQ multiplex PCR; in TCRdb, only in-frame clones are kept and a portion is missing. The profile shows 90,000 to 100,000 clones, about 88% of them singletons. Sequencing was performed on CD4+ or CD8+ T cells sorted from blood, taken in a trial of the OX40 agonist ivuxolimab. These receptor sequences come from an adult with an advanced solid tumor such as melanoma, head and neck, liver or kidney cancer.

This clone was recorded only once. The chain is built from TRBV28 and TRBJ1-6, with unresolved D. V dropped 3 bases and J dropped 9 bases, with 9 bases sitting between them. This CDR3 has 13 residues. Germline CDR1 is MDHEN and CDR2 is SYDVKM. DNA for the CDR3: TGTGCCAGCAGTTTGGTGGCGCGTTCACCCCTCCACTTT. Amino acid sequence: CASSLVARSPLHF.

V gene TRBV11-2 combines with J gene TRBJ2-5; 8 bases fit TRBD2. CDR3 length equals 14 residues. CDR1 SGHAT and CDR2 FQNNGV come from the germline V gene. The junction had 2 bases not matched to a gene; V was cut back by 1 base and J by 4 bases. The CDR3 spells CASSLGGGLETQYF. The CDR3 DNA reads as TGTGCCAGCAGCTTAGGCGGGGGGCTAGAGACCCAGTACTTC.

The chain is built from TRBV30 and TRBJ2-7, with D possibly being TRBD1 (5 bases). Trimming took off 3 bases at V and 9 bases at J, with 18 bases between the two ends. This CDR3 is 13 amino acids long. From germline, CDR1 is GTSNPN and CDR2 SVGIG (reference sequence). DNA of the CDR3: TGTGCCTGGAGCCTCACATCAGGGTCCCGGCAGTACTTC. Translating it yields CAWSLTSGSRQYF.

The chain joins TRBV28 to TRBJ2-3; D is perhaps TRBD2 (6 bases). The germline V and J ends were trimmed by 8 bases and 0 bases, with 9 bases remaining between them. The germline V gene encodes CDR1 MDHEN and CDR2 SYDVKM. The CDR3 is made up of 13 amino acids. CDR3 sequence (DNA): TGTGCCAGCCGGGACTTCAGCACAGATACGCAGTATTTT. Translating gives CASRDFSTDTQYF.

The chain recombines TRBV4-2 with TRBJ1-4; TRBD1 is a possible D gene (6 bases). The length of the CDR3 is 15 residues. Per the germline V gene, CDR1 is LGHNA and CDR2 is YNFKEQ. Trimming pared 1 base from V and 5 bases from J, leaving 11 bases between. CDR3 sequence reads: CASSQGADRNEKLFF. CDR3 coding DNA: TGTGCCAGCAGCCAAGGGGCGGACAGAAATGAAAAACTGTTTTTT.

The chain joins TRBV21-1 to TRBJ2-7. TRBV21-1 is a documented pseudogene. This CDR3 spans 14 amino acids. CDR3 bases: TGTGCCAGCAGCGCCGGGGGCGGACCCTACGAGCAGTACGTC. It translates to CASSAGGGPYEQYV.

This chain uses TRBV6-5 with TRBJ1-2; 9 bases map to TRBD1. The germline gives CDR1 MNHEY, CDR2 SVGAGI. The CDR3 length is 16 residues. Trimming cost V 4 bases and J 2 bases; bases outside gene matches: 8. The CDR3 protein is CASSLRGQGSNYGYTF. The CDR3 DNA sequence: TGTGCCAGCAGTTTACGAGGACAGGGGTCCAACTATGGCTACACCTTC.

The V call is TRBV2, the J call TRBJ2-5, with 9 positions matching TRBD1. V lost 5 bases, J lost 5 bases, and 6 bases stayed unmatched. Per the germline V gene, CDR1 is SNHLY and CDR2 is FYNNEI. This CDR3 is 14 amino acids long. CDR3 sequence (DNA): TGTGCCAGCAGTAACAGGGGGCTCATGGAGACCCAGTACTTC. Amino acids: CASSNRGLMETQYF.

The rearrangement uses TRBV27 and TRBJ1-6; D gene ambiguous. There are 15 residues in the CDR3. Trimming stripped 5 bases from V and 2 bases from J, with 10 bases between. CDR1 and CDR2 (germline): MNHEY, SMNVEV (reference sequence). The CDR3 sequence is CASSPSGTYNSPLHF. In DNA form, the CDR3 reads TGTGCCAGCAGTCCTTCTGGGACCTATAATTCACCCCTCCACTTT.

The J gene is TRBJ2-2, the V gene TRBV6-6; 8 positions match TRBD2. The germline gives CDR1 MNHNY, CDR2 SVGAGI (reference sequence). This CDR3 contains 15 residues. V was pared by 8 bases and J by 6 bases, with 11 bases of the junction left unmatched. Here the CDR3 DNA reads TGTGCCAGCCGTAACCCGGGAGGGCTCCCCGGGGAGCTGTTTTTT. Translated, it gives CASRNPGGLPGELFF.

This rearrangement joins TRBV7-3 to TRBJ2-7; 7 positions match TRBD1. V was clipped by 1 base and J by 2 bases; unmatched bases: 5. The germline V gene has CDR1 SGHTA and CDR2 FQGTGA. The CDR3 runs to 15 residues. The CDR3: CASSLRPGTAYEQYF. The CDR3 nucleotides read TGTGCCAGCAGCTTAAGGCCGGGGACAGCCTACGAGCAGTACTTC.

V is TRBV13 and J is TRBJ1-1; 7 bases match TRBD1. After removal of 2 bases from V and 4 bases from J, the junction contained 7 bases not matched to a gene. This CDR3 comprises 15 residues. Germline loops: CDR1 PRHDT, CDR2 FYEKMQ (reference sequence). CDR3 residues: CASSLPQGDGTEAFF. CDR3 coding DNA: TGTGCCAGCAGCTTACCTCAGGGGGATGGCACTGAAGCTTTCTTT.

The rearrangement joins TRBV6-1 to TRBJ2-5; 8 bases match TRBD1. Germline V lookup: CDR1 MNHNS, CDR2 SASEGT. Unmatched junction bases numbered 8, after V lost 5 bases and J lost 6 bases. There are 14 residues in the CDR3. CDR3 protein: CASSLGQGGKTQYF. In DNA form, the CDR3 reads TGTGCCAGCAGTCTAGGACAGGGCGGGAAGACCCAGTACTTC.

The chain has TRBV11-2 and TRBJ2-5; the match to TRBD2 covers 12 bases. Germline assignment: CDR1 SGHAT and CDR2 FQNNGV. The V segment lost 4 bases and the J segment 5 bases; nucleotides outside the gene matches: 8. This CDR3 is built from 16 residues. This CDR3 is CASSSETSGRRETQYF. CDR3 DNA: TGTGCCAGCAGCTCAGAGACTAGCGGGAGACGGGAGACCCAGTACTTC.

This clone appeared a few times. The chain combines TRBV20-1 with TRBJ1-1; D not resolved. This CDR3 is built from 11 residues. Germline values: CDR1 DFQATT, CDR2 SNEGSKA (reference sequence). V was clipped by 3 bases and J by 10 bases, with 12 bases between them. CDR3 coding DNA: TGCAGTGCTAGTAGGGATACGAGAGCTTTCTTT. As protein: CSASRDTRAFF.

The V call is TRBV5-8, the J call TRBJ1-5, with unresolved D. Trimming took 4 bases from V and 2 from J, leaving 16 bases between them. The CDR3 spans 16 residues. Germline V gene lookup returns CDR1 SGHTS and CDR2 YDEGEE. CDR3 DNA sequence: TGTGCCAGCAGCCCCCGACTAGCGGTTGGCAATCAGCCCCAGCATTTT. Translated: CASSPRLAVGNQPQHF.

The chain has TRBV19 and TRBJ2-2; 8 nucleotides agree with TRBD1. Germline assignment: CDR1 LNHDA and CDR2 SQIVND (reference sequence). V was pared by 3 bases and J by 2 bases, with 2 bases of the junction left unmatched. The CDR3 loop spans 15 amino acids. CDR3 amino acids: CASSIQGANTGELFF. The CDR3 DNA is TGTGCCAGTAGTATCCAGGGGGCAAACACCGGGGAGCTGTTTTTT.

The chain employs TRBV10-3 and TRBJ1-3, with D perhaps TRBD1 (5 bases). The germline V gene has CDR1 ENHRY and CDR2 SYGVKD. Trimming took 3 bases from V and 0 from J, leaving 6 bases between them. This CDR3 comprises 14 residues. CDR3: CAISDDSSGNTIYF. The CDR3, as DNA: TGTGCCATCAGTGACGACAGCTCTGGAAACACCATATATTTT.

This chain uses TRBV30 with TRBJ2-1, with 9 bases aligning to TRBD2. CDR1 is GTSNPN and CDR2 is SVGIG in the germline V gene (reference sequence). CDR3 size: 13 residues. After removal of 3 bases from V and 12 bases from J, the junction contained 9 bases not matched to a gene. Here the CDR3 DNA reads TGTGCCTGGAGGGCGGGAGGGCTCAGGGGGCAGTTCTTC. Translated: CAWRAGGLRGQFF.

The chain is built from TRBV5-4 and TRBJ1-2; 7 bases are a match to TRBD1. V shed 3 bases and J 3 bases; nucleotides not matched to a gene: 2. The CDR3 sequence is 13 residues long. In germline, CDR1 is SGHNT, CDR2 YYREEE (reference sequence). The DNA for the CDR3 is TGTGCCAGCAGCTGGGACAGCTACTATGGCTACACCTTC. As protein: CASSWDSYYGYTF.

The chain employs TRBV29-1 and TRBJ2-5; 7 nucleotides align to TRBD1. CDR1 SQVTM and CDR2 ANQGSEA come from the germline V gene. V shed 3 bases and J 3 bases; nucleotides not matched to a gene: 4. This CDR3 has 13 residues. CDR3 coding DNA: TGCAGCGTTGAGGCGACAGGGAAAGAGACCCAGTACTTC. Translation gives CSVEATGKETQYF.

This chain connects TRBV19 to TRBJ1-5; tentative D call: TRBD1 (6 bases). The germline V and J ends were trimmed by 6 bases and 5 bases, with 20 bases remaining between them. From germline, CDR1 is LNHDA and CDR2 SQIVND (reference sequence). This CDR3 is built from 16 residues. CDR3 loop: CASRDQGRETYQPQHF. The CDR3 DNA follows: TGTGCCAGTAGGGATCAGGGGAGGGAGACCTATCAGCCCCAGCATTTT.

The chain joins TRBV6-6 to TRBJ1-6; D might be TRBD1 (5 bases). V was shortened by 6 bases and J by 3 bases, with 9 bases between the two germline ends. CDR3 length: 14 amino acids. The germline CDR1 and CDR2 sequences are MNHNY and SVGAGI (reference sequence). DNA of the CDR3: TGTGCCAGCAGCGGACAAGGCTATAATTCACCCCTCCACTTT. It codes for CASSGQGYNSPLHF.

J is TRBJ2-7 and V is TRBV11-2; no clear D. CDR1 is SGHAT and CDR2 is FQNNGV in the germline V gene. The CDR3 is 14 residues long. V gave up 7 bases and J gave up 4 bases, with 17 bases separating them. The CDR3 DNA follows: TGTGCCAGCACCCTCACCGGGTGGGATTACGAGCAGTACGTC. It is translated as CASTLTGWDYEQYV.